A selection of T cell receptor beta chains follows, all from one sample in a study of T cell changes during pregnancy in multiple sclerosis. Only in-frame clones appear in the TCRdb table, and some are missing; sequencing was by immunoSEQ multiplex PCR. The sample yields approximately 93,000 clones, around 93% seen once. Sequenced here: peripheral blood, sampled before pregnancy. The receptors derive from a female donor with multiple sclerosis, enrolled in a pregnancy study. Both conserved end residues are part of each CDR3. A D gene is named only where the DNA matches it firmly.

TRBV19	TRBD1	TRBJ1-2	CASTPTEAGGRHGYTF	TGTGCCAGTACCCCCACTGAGGCAGGGGGGCGACATGGCTACACCTTC
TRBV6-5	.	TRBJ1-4	CASSYSVRDEKLFF	TGTGCCAGCAGTTACTCGGTCCGGGATGAAAAACTGTTTTTT
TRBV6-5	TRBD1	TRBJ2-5	CASSYWGQGGETQYF	TGTGCCAGCAGTTACTGGGGACAGGGAGGGGAGACCCAGTACTTC
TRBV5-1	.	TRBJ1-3	CASSSGQPSGNTIYF	TGCGCCAGCAGCTCCGGACAGCCCTCTGGAAACACCATATATTTT
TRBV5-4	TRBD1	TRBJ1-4	CATGTGGEKLFF	TGTGCCACCGGGACAGGAGGTGAAAAACTGTTTTTT
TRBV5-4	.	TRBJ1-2	CASRAWGGDGYTF	TGTGCCAGCAGGGCATGGGGGGGGGATGGCTACACCTTC
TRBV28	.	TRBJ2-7	CASSSLNDWYEQYF	TGTGCCAGCAGTTCACTTAATGATTGGTACGAGCAGTACTTC
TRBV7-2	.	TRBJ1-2	CASSLARSLYGYTF	TGTGCCAGCAGCTTAGCGAGGTCACTCTATGGCTACACCTTC
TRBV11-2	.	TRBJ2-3	CASTQGLPTDTQYF	TGTGCCAGCACCCAGGGCCTACCCACAGATACGCAGTATTTT
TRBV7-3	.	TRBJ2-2	CASRAQGPGELFF	TGTGCCAGCAGAGCTCAGGGGCCCGGGGAGCTGTTTTTT
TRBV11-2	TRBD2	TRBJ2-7	CASSFTVFGGARLYEQYF	TGTGCCAGCAGCTTTACGGTTTTCGGGGGGGCCAGGTTATACGAGCAGTACTTC
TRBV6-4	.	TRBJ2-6	CASSDSGAGANVLTF	TGTGCCAGCAGTGATTCGGGGGCTGGGGCCAACGTCCTGACTTTC
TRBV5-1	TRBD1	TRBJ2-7	CASSSRDRSYEQYF	TGCGCCAGCAGTAGCCGGGACAGGAGCTACGAGCAGTACTTC
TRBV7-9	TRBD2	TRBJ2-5	CASSPWDSGPLGAQYF	TGTGCCAGCAGCCCCTGGGATAGCGGGCCCCTAGGGGCCCAGTACTTC
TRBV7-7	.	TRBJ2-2	CASSVTGGANTGELFF	TGTGCCAGCAGCGTCACAGGGGGGGCGAACACCGGGGAGCTGTTTTTT
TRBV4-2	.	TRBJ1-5	CASSQDRGQPQHF	TGTGCCAGCAGCCAAGATAGGGGCCAGCCCCAGCATTTT
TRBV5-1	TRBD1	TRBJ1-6	CASSPRDSNSPLHF	TGCGCCAGCAGCCCTCGGGACAGTAATTCACCCCTCCACTTT
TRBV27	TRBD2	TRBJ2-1	CASSPFAGGVYNEQFF	TGTGCCAGCAGTCCTTTCGCGGGAGGGGTATACAATGAGCAGTTCTTC
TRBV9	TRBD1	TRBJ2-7	CASSFGQGVTYEQYF	TGTGCCAGCAGTTTCGGACAGGGGGTCACCTACGAGCAGTACTTC
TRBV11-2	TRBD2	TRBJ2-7	CASSFGRGPYEQYF	TGTGCCAGCAGCTTTGGGAGGGGCCCCTACGAGCAGTACTTC